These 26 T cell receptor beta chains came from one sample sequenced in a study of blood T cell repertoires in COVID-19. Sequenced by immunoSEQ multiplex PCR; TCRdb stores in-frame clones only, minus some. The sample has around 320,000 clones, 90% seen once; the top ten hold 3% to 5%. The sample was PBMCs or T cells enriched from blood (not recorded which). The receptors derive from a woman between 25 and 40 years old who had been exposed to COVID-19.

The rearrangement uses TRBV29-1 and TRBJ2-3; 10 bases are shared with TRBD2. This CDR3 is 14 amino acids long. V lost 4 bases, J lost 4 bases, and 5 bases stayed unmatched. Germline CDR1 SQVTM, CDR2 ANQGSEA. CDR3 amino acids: CSVAVAGGPDTQYF. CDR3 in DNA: TGCAGCGTTGCGGTAGCGGGGGGACCAGATACGCAGTATTTT.

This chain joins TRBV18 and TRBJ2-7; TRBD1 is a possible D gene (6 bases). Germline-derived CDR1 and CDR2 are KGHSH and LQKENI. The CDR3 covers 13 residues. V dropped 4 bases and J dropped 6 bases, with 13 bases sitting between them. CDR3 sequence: CASSQRTGLEQYF. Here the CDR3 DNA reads TGTGCCAGCTCACAACGCACAGGGCTCGAGCAGTACTTC. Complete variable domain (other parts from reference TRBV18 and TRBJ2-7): NAGVMQNPRHLVRRRGQEARLRCSPMKGHSHVYWYRQLPEEGLKFMVYLQKENIIDESGMPKERFSAEFPKEGPSILRIQQVVRGDSAAYFCASSQRTGLEQYFGPGTRLTVT.

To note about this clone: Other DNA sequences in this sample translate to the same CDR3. CDR3 sequence reads: CASRRGYQPQHF. DNA of the CDR3: TGTGCCAGCAGAAGGGGTTATCAGCCCCAGCATTTT. This rearrangement joins TRBV6-5 to TRBJ1-5, with a weak D call TRBD1 (5 bases). Per germline, CDR1 MNHEY and CDR2 SVGAGI. V dropped 6 bases and J dropped 5 bases, with 8 bases sitting between them. This CDR3 is 12 amino acids long.

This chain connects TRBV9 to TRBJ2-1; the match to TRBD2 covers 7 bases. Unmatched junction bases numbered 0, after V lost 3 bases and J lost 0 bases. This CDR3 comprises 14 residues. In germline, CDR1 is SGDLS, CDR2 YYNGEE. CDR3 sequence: CASSASGSYNEQFF. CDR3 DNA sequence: TGTGCCAGCAGCGCTAGCGGCTCCTACAATGAGCAGTTCTTC.

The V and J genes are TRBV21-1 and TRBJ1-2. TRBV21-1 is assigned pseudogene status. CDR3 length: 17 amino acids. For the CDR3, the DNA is TGTGCCAGCAGCAAAGCCGGGGGGAGGGGCGAAGAGTATGGCTACACCTTC. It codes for CASSKAGGRGEEYGYTF.

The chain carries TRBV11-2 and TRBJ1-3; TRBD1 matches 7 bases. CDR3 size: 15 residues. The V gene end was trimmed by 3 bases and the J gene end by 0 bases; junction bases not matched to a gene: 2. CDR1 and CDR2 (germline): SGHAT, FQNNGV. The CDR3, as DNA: TGTGCCAGCAGCTTGAACAGGGGCTCTGGAAACACCATATATTTT. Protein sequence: CASSLNRGSGNTIYF. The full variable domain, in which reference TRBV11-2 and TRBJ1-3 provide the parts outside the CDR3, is EAGVAQSPRYKIIEKRQSVAFWCNPISGHATLYWYQQILGQGPKLLIQFQNNGVVDDSQLPKDRFSAERLKGVDSTLKIQPAKLEDSAVYLCASSLNRGSGNTIYFGEGSWLTVV.

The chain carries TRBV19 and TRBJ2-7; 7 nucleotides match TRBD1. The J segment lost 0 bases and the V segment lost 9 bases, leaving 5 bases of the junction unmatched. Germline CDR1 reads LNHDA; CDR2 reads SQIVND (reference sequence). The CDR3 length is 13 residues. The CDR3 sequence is CASSTGSSYEQYF. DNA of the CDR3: TGTGCCAGCTCGACAGGGAGCTCCTACGAGCAGTACTTC.

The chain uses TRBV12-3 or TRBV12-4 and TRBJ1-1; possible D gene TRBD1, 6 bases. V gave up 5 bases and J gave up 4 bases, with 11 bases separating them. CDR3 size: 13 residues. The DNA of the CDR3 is TGTGCCAGCAGTAAAATACAGGGCACTGAAGCTTTCTTT. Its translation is CASSKIQGTEAFF.

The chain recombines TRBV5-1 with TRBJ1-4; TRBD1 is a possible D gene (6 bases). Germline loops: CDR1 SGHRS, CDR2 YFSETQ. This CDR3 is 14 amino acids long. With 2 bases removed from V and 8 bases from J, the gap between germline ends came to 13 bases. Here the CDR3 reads CASSLAGVEEKLFF. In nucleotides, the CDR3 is TGCGCCAGCAGCTTAGCAGGGGTGGAAGAAAAACTGTTTTTT.

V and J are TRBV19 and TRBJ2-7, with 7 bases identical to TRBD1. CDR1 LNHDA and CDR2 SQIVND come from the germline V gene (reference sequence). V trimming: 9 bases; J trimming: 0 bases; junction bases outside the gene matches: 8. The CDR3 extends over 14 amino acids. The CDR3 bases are TGTGCCAGCAAGAAATGGGACAGCTCCTACGAGCAGTACTTC. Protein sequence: CASKKWDSSYEQYF.

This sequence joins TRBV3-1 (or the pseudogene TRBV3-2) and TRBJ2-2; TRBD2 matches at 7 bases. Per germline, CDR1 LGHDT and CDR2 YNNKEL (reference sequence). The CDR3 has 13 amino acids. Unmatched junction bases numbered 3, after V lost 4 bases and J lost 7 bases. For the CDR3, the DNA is TGTGCCAGCAGCCTGCGGGGGAACGGGGAGCTGTTTTTT. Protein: CASSLRGNGELFF.

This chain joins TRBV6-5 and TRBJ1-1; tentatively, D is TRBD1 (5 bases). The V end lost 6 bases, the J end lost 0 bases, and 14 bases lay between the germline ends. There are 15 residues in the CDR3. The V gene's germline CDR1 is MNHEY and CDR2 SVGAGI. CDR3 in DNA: TGTGCCAGCAGGGGGTTAAGGGGATTGAACACTGAAGCTTTCTTT. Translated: CASRGLRGLNTEAFF.

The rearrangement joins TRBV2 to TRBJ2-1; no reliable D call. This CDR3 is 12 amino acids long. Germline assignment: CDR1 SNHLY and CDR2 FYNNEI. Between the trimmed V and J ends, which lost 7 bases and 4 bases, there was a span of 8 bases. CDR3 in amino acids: CASNGGYNEQFF. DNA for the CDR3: TGTGCCAGCAATGGCGGTTACAATGAGCAGTTCTTC. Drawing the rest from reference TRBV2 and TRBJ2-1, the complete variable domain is EPEVTQTPSHQVTQMGQEVILRCVPISNHLYFYWYRQILGQKVEFLVSFYNNEISEKSEIFDDQFSVERPDGSNFTLKIRSTKLEDSAMYFCASNGGYNEQFFGPGTRLTVL.

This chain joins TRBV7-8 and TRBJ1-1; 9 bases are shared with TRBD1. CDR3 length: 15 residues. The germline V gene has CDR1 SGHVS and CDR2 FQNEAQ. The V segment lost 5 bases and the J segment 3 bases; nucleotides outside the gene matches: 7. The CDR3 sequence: CASSARTGVDTEAFF. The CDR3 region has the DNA TGTGCCAGCAGCGCAAGGACAGGGGTTGACACTGAAGCTTTCTTT.

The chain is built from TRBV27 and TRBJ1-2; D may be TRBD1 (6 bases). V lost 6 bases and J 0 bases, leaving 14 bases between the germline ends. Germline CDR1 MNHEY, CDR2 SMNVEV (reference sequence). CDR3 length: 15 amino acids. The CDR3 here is CASRSHREANYGYTF. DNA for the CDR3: TGTGCCAGCAGATCCCACAGGGAAGCTAACTATGGCTACACCTTC.

The CDR3 DNA sequence: TGTGCCAGCAGTCCGGACTGGTACTCTGGAAACACCATATATTTT. This codes for CASSPDWYSGNTIYF. The chain joins TRBV27 to TRBJ1-3; D not certain. Germline V gene data show CDR1 as MNHEY and CDR2 as SMNVEV (reference sequence). CDR3 length: 15 residues. V lost 5 bases and J 0 bases, leaving 11 bases between the germline ends.

The DNA for the CDR3 is TGTGCCAGTAGTTCCGGGACAGGGGGCTACGAGCAGTACTTC. Translating it yields CASSSGTGGYEQYF. The rearrangement links TRBV19 to TRBJ2-7, with 11 bases fitting TRBD1. The CDR3 extends over 14 amino acids. Per germline, CDR1 LNHDA and CDR2 SQIVND (reference sequence). After removal of 5 bases from V and 3 bases from J, the junction contained 3 bases not matched to a gene.

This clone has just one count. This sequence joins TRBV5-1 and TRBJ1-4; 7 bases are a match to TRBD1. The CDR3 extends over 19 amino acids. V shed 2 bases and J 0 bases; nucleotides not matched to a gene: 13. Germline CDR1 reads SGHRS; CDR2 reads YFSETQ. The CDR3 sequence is CASSLQTGPRGATNEKLFF. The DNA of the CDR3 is TGCGCCAGCAGCTTACAGACAGGGCCTCGAGGGGCAACTAATGAAAAACTGTTTTTT.

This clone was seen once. The CDR3 loop is CASSQRRMGQGSYEQYF. CDR3 coding DNA: TGCGCCAGCAGCCAAAGAAGGATGGGACAGGGGTCCTACGAGCAGTACTTC. V usage is TRBV4-1 and J usage is TRBJ2-7; TRBD1 matches 10 bases. Germline trimming cut 2 bases from V and 1 base from J; bases unmatched to any gene: 8. Germline V gene sequence: CDR1 MGHRA, CDR2 YSYEKL. This CDR3 spans 17 amino acids.

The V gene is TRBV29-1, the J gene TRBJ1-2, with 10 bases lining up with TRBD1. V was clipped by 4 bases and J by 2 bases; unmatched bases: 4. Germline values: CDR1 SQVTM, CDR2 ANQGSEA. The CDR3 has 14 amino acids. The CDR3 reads CSVVPGQGNYGYTF. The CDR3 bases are TGCAGCGTTGTCCCGGGACAGGGGAACTATGGCTACACCTTC.

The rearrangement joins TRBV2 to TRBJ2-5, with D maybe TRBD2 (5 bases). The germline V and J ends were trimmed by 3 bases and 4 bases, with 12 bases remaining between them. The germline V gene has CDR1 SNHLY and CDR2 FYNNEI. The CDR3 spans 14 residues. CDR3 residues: CASSEGLRGETQYF. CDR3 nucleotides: TGTGCCAGCAGTGAGGGCTTACGGGGAGAGACCCAGTACTTC.

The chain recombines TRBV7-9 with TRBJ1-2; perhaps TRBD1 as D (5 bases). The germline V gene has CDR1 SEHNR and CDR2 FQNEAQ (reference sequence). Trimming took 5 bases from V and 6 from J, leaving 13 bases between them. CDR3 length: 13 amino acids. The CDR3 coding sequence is TGTGCCAGCAGCCGGCGGGCGGGGGATGGCTACACCTTC. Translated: CASSRRAGDGYTF.

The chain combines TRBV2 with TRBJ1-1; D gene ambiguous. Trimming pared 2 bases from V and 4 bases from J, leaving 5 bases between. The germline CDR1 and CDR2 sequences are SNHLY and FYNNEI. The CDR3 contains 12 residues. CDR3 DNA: TGTGCCAGCAGTGAACGGTTCACTGAAGCTTTCTTT. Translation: CASSERFTEAFF.

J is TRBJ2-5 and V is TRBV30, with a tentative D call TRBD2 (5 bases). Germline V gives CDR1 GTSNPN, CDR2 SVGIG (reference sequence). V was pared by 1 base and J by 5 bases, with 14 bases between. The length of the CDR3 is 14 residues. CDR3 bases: TGTGCCTGGAGTGGGACGGCTAGCAGTGAGACCCAGTACTTC. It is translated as CAWSGTASSETQYF.

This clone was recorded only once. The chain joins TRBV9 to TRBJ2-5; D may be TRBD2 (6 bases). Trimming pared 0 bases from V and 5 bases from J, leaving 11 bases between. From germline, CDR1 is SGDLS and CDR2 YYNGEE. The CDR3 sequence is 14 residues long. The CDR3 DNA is TGTGCCAGCAGCGTAGCGGGGGTTGAGGAGACCCAGTACTTC. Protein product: CASSVAGVEETQYF.

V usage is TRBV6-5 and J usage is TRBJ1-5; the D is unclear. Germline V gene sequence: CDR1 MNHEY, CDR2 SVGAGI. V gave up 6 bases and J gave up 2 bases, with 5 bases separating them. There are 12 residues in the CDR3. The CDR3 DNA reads TGTGCCAGCAGCCGCGGCAATCAGCCCCAGCATTTT. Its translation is CASSRGNQPQHF.